This T cell receptor (beta chain) stems from a study of cytomegalovirus exposure and HLA in healthy donors. This clone was counted between two and nine times. The antigen is unknown. Germline V gives CDR1 SGHDT, CDR2 YYEEEE. This CDR3 region has 12 residues. V lost 2 bases and J 7 bases, leaving 9 bases between the germline ends. The PCR ran on 60 Vbeta and 13 Jbeta primers. Assay: immunoSEQ multiplex PCR; the TCRdb copy retains only in-frame clones and omits some. Of approximately 150,000 clones in the sample, around 67% were seen once. General study findings and limits: Being indistinguishable, some V segments were excluded, TRBV6-2 and TRBV6-3 among them. A later analysis found TCR association rates differed by HLA locus, highest for DRB1 and lowest for HLA-C.

The chain couples TRBV5-6 to TRBJ1-2; tentative D call: TRBD1 (6 bases). Sequenced sample: PBMCs. This clonotype originated in a woman in her late teens or twenties in good health and CMV-seronegative. The CDR3 DNA reads TGTGCCAGCAGCTTATTGACAGGTGGCTACACCTTC. It is translated as CASSLLTGGYTF.